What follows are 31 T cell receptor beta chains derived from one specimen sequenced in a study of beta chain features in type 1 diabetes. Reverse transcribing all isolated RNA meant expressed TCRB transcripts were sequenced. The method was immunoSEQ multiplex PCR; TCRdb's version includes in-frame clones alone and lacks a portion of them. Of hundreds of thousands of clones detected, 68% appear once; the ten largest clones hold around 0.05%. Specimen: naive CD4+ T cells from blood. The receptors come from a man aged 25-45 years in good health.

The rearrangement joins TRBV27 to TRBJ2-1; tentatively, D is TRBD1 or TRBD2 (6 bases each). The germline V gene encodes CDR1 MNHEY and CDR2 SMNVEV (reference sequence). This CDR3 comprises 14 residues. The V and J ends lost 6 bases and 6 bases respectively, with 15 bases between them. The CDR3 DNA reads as TGTGCCAGCAGCAGACTCCCGGGGGCCAATGAGCAGTTCTTC. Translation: CASSRLPGANEQFF.

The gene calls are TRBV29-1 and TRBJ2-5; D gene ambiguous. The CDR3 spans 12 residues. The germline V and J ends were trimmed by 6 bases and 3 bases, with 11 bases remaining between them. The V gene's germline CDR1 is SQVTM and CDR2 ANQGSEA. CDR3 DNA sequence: TGCAGCGTATCACTCCAGAAAGAGACCCAGTACTTC. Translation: CSVSLQKETQYF.

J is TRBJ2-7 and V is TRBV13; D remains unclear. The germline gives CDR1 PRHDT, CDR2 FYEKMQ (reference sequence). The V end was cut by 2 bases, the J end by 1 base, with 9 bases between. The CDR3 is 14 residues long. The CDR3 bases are TGTGCCAGCAGCTTATACAGTAAATCCTACGAGCAGTACTTC. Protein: CASSLYSKSYEQYF.

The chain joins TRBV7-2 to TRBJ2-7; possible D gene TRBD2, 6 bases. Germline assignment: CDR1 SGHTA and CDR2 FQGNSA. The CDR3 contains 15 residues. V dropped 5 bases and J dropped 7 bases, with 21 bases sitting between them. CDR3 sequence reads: CASSPSPSGGREQYF. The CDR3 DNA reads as TGTGCCAGCAGCCCATCCCCGTCCGGGGGACGGGAGCAGTACTTC.

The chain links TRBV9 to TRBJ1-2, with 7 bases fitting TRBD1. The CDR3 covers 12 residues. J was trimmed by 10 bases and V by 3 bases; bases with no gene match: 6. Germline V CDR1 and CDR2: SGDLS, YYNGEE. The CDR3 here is CASSARQGPYTF. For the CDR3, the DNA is TGTGCCAGCAGCGCGAGACAGGGCCCCTACACCTTC. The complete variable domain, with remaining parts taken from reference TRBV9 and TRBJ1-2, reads DSGVTQTPKHLITATGQRVTLRCSPRSGDLSVYWYQQSLDQGLQFLIQYYNGEERAKGNILERFSAQQFPDLHSELNLSSLELGDSALYFCASSARQGPYTFGSGTRLTVV.

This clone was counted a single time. The DNA of the CDR3 is TGCAGCGTTGTAAAACAGCCGAACACTGAAGCTTTCTTT. Its translation is CSVVKQPNTEAFF. The chain is built from TRBV29-1 and TRBJ1-1; no firm D call. The CDR3 loop spans 13 amino acids. The germline V gene encodes CDR1 SQVTM and CDR2 ANQGSEA. Trimming shortened V by 4 bases and J by 1 base, and 10 bases separated the two germline ends. Filled out from reference TRBV29-1 and TRBJ1-1, the complete variable domain reads SAVISQKPSRDICQRGTSLTIQCQVDSQVTMMFWYRQQPGQSLTLIATANQGSEATYESGFVIDKFPISRPNLTFSTLTVSNMSPEDSSIYLCSVVKQPNTEAFFGQGTRLTVV.

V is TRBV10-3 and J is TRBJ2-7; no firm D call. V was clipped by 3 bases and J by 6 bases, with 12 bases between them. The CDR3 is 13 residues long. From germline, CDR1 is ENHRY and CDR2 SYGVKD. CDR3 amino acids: CAISDKERSEQYF. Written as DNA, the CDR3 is TGTGCCATCAGTGATAAAGAAAGGTCCGAGCAGTACTTC.

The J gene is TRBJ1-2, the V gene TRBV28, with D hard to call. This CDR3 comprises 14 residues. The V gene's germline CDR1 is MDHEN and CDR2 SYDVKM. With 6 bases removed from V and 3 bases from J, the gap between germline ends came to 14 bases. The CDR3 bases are TGTGCCAGCAGCCCCTCCGGGATGGACTATGGCTACACCTTC. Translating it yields CASSPSGMDYGYTF.

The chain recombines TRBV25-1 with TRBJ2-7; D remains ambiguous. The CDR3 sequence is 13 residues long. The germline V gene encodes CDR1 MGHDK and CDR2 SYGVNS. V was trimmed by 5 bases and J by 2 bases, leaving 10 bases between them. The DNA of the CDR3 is TGTGCCAGCAGTTTGGTCGGTACCTACGAGCAGTACTTC. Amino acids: CASSLVGTYEQYF.

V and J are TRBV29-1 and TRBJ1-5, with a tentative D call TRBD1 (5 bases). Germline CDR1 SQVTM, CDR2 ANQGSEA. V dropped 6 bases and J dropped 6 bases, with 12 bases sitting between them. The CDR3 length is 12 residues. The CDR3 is CSVGLDGQPQHF. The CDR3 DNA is TGCAGCGTGGGACTGGACGGTCAGCCCCAGCATTTT.

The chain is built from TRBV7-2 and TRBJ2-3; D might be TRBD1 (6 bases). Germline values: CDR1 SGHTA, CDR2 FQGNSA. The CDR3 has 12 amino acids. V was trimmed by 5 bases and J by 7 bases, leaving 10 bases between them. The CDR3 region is CASSRRGYTQYF. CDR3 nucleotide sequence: TGTGCCAGCAGCCGCAGGGGTTATACGCAGTATTTT.

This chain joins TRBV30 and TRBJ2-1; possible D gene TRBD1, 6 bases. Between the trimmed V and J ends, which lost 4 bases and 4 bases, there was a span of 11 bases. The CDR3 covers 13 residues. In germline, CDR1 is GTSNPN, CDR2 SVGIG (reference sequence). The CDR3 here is CAWKGQAYNEQFF. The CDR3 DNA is TGTGCCTGGAAGGGACAAGCTTACAATGAGCAGTTCTTC.

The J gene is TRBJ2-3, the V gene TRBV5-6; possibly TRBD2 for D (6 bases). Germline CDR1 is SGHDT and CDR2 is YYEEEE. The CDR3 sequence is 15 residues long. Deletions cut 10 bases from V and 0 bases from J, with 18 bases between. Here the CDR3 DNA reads TGTGCCGCGGGACGGGGTCCTCTAAGCACAGATACGCAGTATTTT. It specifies CAAGRGPLSTDTQYF.

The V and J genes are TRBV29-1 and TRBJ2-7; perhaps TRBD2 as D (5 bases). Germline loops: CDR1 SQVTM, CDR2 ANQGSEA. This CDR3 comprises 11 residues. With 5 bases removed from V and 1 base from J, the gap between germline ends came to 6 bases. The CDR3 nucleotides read TGCAGCGTTCGACTATCCTACGAGCAGTACTTC. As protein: CSVRLSYEQYF.

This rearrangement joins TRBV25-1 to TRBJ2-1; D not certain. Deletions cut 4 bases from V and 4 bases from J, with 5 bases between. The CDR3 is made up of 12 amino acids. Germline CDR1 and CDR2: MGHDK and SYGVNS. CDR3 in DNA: TGTGCCAGCAGTGCCGTTTACAATGAGCAGTTCTTC. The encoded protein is CASSAVYNEQFF.

Here the CDR3 reads CASSEYGDGYEQYF. CDR3 nucleotides: TGTGCCAGCAGTGAATATGGGGACGGCTACGAGCAGTACTTC. The rearrangement uses TRBV25-1 and TRBJ2-7; either TRBD1 or TRBD2 may fit D (5 bases each). This CDR3 is 14 amino acids long. Germline V gives CDR1 MGHDK, CDR2 SYGVNS. The V gene lost 0 bases and the J gene lost 3 bases, with 9 bases spanning the gap.

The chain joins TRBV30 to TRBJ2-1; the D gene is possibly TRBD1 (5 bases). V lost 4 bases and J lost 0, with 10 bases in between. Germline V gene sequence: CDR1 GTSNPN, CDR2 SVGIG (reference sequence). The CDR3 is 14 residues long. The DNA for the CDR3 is TGTGCCTGGATGCGGACACGCTCCTACAATGAGCAGTTCTTC. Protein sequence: CAWMRTRSYNEQFF. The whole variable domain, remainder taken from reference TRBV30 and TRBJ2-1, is SQTIHQWPATLVQPVGSPLSLECTVEGTSNPNLYWYRQAAGRGLQLLFYSVGIGQISSEVPQNLSASRPQDRQFILSSKKLLLSDSGFYLCAWMRTRSYNEQFFGPGTRLTVL.

The CDR3 nucleotides read TGTGCCAGCAGCGAGTTATTTAGTAACAATGAGCAGTTCTTC. It translates to CASSELFSNNEQFF. The chain uses TRBV7-6 and TRBJ2-1; unclear D gene. Looked up from germline, CDR1 is SGHVS and CDR2 is FNYEAQ. V shed 5 bases and J shed 5 bases, with 13 bases lying between them. There are 14 residues in the CDR3.

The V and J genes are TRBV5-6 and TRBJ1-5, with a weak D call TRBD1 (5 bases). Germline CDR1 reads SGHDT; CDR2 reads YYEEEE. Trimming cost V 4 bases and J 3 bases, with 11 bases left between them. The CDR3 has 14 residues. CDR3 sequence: CASSLRQSNQPQHF. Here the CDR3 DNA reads TGTGCCAGCAGCCTCCGACAGTCCAATCAGCCCCAGCATTTT.

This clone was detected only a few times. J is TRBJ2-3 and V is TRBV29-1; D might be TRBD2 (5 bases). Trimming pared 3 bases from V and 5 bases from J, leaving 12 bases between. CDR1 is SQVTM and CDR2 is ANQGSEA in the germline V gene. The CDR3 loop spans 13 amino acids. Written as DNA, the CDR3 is TGCAGCGTTGACGTCGGGATGATAGATACGCAGTATTTT. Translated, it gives CSVDVGMIDTQYF.

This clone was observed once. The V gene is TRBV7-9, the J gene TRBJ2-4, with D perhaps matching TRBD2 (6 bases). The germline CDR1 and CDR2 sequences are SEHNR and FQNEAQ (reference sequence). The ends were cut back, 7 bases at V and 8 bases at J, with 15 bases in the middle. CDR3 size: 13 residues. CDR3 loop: CASTFGGKDIQYF. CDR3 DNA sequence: TGTGCCAGCACCTTCGGGGGAAAGGACATTCAGTACTTC.

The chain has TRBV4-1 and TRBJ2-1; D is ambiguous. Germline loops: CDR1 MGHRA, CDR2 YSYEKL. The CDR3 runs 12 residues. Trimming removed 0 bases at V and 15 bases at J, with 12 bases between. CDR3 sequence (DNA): TGCGCCAGCAGCCAAGATCTGGTTATCCGGTTCTTC. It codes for CASSQDLVIRFF.

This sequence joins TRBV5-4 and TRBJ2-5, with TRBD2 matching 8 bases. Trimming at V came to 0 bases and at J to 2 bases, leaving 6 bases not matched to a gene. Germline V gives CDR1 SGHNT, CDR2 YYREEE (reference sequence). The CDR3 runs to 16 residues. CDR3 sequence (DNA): TGTGCCAGCAGCTTGGGGGCACCGGGAGGGCAAGAGACCCAGTACTTC. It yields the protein CASSLGAPGGQETQYF.

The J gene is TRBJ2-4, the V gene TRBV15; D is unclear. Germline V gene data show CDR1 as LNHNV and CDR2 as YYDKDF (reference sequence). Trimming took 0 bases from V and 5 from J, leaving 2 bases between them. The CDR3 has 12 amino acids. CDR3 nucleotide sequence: TGTGCCACCAGCAGAGATGAAAACATTCAGTACTTC. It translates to CATSRDENIQYF. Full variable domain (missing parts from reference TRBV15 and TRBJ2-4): DAMVIQNPRYQVTQFGKPVTLSCSQTLNHNVMYWYQQKSSQAPKLLFHYYDKDFNNEADTPDNFQSRRPNTSFCFLDIRSPGLGDTAMYLCATSRDENIQYFGAGTRLSVL.

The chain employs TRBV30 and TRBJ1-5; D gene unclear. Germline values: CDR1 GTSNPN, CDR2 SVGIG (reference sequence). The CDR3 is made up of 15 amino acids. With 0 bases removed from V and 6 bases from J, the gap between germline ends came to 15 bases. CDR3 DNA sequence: TGTGCCTGGAGTGTCGGTGGTACAGCCAGTCAGCCCCAGCATTTT. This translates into CAWSVGGTASQPQHF.

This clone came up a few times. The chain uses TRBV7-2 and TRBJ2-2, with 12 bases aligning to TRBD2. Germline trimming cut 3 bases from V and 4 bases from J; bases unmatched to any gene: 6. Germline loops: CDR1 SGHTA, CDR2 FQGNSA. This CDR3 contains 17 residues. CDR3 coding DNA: TGTGCCAGCAGCTTGCTAGCGGGAGGGCGGGTCACCGGGGAGCTGTTTTTT. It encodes CASSLLAGGRVTGELFF. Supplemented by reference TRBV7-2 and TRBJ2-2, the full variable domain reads GAGVSQSPSNKVTEKGKDVELRCDPISGHTALYWYRQSLGQGLEFLIYFQGNSAPDKSGLPSDRFSAERTGGSVSTLTIQRTQQEDSAVYLCASSLLAGGRVTGELFFGEGSRLTVL.

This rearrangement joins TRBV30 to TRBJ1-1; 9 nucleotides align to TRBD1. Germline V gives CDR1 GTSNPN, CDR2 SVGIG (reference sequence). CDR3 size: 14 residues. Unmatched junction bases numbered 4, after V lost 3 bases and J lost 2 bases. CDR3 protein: CAWRDRGYNTEAFF. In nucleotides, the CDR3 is TGTGCCTGGAGAGACAGGGGGTACAACACTGAAGCTTTCTTT.

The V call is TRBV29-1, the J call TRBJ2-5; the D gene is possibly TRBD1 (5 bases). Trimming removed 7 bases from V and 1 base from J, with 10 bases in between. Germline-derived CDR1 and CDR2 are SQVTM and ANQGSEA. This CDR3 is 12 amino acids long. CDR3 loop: CSAGHVQETQYF. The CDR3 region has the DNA TGCAGCGCCGGACACGTCCAAGAGACCCAGTACTTC.

The CDR3 nucleotides are TGCGCCAGCAGCCAAGAAGGAGTAGCGGGAGCCAATGAGCAGTTCTTC. It is translated as CASSQEGVAGANEQFF. V usage is TRBV4-3 and J usage is TRBJ2-1; TRBD2 agrees at 9 bases. This CDR3 has 16 residues. Germline CDR1 and CDR2: LGHNA and YSLEER. V lost 0 bases and J lost 6; bases outside the gene matches: 6.

For the CDR3, the DNA is TGTGCCAGCAGCCATTACCCTGACTCCCTGGAGACCCAGTACTTC. Residues: CASSHYPDSLETQYF. The gene calls are TRBV4-2 and TRBJ2-5, with D unresolved. V was clipped by 3 bases and J by 5 bases, with 16 bases between them. The CDR3 extends over 15 amino acids. The V gene's germline CDR1 is LGHNA and CDR2 YNFKEQ.

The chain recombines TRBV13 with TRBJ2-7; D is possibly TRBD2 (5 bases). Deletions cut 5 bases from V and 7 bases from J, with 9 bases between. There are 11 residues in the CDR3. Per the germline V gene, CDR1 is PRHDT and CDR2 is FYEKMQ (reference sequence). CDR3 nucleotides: TGTGCCAGCAGCCGGGGTGGGGAGCAGTACTTC. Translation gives CASSRGGEQYF.